The T cell receptor beta chain under discussion was sequenced for a study of technical replicates of blood from a few donors. Germline V gives CDR1 MNHNS, CDR2 SASEGT. The CDR3 extends over 14 amino acids. Trimming removed 4 bases from V and 2 bases from J, with 9 bases in between. Repertoires were generated with immunoSEQ multiplex PCR, while TCRdb's copy carries only in-frame clones and drops some. This sample has 90,000 or so clones, with about 95% found just once. This clonotype originated in a human donor in good health. The chain joins TRBV6-1 to TRBJ2-4; no clear D gene. Sequencing was done on a sample of T cells isolated from PBMCs. In nucleotides, the CDR3 is TGTGCCAGCAGTGGTAGCCGGACCAAAAACATTCAGTACTTC. This codes for CASSGSRTKNIQYF.